A single sample gave rise to the 10 T cell receptor beta chains below, sequenced in a study of blood T cell repertoires in COVID-19. Measured with immunoSEQ multiplex PCR; TCRdb has only the in-frame clones, and not every one. The sample lists more than 300,000 clones, 90% occurring once. The sample comprised PBMCs or T cells enriched from blood (not recorded which). These receptors originate from a woman in her twenties or thirties who had been exposed to COVID-19.

The chain joins TRBV7-2 to TRBJ1-2; D perhaps matches TRBD1 (6 bases). The CDR3 consists of 15 residues. Trimming removed 5 bases at V and 2 bases at J, with 15 bases between. Germline V gives CDR1 SGHTA, CDR2 FQGNSA. CDR3 amino acids: CASSPQQGTNYGYTF. The CDR3 bases are TGTGCCAGCAGCCCCCAACAGGGTACCAACTATGGCTACACCTTC.

The gene calls are TRBV21-1 and TRBJ1-1; the table's D call TRBD1 went unverified against the DNA. TRBV21-1 is reported as a pseudogene. The CDR3 length is 11 residues. CDR3 sequence: CASSPDSEAFF. The CDR3 coding sequence is TGTGCCAGCAGCCCTGACAGCGAAGCTTTCTTT.

This sequence joins TRBV6-5 and TRBJ1-5; unclear D gene. V lost 0 bases and J 4 bases, leaving 13 bases between the germline ends. The CDR3 loop spans 16 amino acids. CDR1 is MNHEY and CDR2 is SVGAGI in the germline V gene. The CDR3 coding sequence is TGTGCCAGCAGTTACTCGCAGACTTCTTATAATCAGCCCCAGCATTTT. It is translated as CASSYSQTSYNQPQHF.

The chain employs TRBV5-6 and TRBJ2-7, with TRBD1 as a possible D gene (5 bases). CDR3 length equals 12 residues. Germline values: CDR1 SGHDT, CDR2 YYEEEE. V was clipped by 0 bases and J by 5 bases, with 6 bases between them. The CDR3 sequence is CASSLGTHEQYF. In nucleotides, the CDR3 is TGTGCCAGCAGCTTGGGGACACACGAGCAGTACTTC.

V and J are TRBV7-9 and TRBJ2-7; 10 nucleotides align to TRBD1. The germline gives CDR1 SEHNR, CDR2 FQNEAQ (reference sequence). With V trimmed by 5 bases and J by 5 bases, 6 bases remained unmatched. The CDR3 spans 14 residues. The DNA for the CDR3 is TGTGCCAGCAGCCCCCGGGACAGGGGACACGAGCAGTACTTC. Residues: CASSPRDRGHEQYF.

The V call is TRBV5-1, the J call TRBJ2-7; 7 bases are shared with TRBD1. Germline V CDR1 and CDR2: SGHRS, YFSETQ. This CDR3 spans 13 amino acids. J was trimmed by 4 bases and V by 5 bases; bases with no gene match: 6. The CDR3 nucleotides read TGCGCCAGCAGACCCGACAGGGAATACGAGCAGTACTTC. Translating it yields CASRPDREYEQYF. The full variable domain, its missing parts supplied by reference TRBV5-1 and TRBJ2-7, is KAGVTQTPRYLIKTRGQQVTLSCSPISGHRSVSWYQQTPGQGLQFLFEYFSETQRNKGNFPGRFSGRQFSNSRSEMNVSTLELGDSALYLCASRPDREYEQYFGPGTRLTVT.

The chain uses TRBV5-1 and TRBJ1-1; 8 bases are a match to TRBD1. CDR3 size: 15 residues. Per germline, CDR1 SGHRS and CDR2 YFSETQ. V trimming: 0 bases; J trimming: 4 bases; junction bases outside the gene matches: 5. The CDR3 DNA is TGCGCCAGCAGCTTGGACGGGACAGGTACCACTGAAGCTTTCTTT. It translates to CASSLDGTGTTEAFF.

The V and J genes are TRBV27 and TRBJ1-6, with 9 bases lining up with TRBD1. The CDR3 has 17 amino acids. The ends lost 6 bases at V and 2 bases at J; junction bases unmatched: 8. The germline V gene encodes CDR1 MNHEY and CDR2 SMNVEV (reference sequence). The CDR3 protein is CASRHRTGVTYNSPLHF. CDR3 bases: TGTGCCAGCAGACACCGGACAGGGGTTACCTATAATTCACCCCTCCACTTT.

Here the CDR3 reads CAWSAGQAPEAFF. Written as DNA, the CDR3 is TGTGCCTGGAGTGCCGGACAGGCCCCTGAAGCTTTCTTT. The rearrangement joins TRBV30 to TRBJ1-1; 7 bases match TRBD1. Trimming took 1 base from V and 6 from J; bases not matched to a gene: 5. The CDR3 runs 13 residues. Germline values: CDR1 GTSNPN, CDR2 SVGIG (reference sequence).

This clone was observed a handful of times. The chain combines TRBV6-2 or TRBV6-3 with TRBJ1-2; the D is unclear. Germline V lookup: CDR1 MNHEY, CDR2 SVGEGT. Trimming stripped 6 bases from V and 1 base from J, with 9 bases between. This CDR3 contains 13 residues. The CDR3 is CASSAGINYGYTF. The CDR3 coding sequence is TGTGCCAGCAGCGCCGGGATTAACTATGGCTACACCTTC.